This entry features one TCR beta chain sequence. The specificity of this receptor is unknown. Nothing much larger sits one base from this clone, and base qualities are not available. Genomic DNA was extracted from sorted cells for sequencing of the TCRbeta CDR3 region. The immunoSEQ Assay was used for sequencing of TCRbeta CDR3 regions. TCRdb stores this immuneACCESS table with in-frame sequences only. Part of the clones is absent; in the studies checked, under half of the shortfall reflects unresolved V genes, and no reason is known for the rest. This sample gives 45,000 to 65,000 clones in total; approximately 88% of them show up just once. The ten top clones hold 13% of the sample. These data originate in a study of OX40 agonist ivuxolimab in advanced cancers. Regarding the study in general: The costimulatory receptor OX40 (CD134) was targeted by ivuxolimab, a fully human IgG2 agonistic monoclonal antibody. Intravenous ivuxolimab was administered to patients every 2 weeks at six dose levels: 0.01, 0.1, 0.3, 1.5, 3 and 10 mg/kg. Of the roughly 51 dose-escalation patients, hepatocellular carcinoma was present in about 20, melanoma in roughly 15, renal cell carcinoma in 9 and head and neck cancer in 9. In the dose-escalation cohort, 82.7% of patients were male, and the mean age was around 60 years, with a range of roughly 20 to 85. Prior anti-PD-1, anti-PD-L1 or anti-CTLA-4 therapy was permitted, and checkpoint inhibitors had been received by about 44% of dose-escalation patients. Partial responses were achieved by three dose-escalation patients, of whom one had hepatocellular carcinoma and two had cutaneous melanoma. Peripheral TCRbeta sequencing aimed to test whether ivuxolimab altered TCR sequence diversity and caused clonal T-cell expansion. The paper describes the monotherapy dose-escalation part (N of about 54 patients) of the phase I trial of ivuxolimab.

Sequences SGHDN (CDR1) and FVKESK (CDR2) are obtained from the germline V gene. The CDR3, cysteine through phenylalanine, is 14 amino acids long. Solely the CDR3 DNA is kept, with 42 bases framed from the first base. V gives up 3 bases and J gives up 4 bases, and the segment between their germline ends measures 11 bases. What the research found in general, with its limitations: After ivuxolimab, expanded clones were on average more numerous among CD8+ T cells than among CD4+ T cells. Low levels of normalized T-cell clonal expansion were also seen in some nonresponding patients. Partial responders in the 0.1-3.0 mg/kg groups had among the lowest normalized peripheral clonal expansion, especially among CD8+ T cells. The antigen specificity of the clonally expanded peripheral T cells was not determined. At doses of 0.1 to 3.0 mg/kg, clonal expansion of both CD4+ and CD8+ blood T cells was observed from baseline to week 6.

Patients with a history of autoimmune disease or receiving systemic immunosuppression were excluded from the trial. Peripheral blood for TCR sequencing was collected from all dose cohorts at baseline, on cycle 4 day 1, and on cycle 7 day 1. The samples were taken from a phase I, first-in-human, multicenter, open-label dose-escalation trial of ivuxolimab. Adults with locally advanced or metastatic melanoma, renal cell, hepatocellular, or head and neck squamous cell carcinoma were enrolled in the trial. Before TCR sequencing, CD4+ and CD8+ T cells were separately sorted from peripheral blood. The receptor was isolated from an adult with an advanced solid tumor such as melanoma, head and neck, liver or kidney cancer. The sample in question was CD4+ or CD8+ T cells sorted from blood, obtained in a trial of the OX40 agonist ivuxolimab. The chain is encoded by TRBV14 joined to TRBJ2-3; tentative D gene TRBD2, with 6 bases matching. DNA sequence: TGTGCCAGCAGCCACCGGCGGGGAGCAGATACGCAGTATTTT. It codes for CASSHRRGADTQYF.